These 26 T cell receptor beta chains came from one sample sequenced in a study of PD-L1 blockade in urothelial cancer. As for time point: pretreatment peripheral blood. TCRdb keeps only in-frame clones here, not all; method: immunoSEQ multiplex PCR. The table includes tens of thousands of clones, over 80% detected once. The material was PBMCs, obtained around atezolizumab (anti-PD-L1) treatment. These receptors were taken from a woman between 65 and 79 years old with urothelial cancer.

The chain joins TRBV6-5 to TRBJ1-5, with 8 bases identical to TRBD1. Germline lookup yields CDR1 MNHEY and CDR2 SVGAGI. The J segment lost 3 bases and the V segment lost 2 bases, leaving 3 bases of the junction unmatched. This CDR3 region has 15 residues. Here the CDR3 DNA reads TGTGCCAGCAGTTACGGACAGGGCGCCAATCAGCCCCAGCATTTT. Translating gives CASSYGQGANQPQHF.

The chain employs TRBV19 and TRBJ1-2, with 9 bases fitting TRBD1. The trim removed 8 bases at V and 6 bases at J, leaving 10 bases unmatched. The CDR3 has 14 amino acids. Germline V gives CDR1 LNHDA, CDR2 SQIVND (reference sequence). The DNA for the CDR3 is TGTGCCAGTGAGGGACAGGGCCAGAGGGATGGCTACACCTTC. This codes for CASEGQGQRDGYTF.

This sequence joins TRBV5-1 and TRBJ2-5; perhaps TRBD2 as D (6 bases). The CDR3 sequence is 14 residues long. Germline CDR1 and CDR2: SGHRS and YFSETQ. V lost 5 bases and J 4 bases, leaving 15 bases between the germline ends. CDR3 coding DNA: TGCGCCAGCAGGGGGGGACCGGCCGCAGAGACCCAGTACTTC. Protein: CASRGGPAAETQYF.

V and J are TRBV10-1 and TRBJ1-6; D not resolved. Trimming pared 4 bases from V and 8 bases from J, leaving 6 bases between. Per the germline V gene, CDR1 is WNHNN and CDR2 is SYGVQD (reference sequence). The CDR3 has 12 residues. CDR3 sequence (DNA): TGCGCCAGCAGTGTTCAGGATTCACCCCTCCACTTT. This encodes CASSVQDSPLHF.

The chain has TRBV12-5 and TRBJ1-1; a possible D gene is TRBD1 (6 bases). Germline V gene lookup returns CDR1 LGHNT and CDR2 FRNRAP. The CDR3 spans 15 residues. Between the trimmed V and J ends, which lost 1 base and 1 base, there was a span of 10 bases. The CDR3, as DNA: TGTGCTAGTGGTTTGGCGATGGGACAGAACACTGAAGCTTTCTTT. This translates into CASGLAMGQNTEAFF.

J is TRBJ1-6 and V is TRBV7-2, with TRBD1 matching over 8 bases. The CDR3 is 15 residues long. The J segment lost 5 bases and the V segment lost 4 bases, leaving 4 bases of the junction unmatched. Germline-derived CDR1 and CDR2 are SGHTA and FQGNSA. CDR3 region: CASSWKQGDNSPLHF. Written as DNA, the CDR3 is TGTGCCAGCAGCTGGAAACAGGGGGATAATTCACCCCTCCACTTT.

The CDR3 loop is CASSQDLLNTEAFF. CDR3 bases: TGTGCCAGCAGCCAAGATCTTTTGAACACTGAAGCTTTCTTT. The gene calls are TRBV4-2 and TRBJ1-1; D call uncertain. This CDR3 region has 14 residues. V was cut by 0 bases and J by 0 bases, with 5 bases left in between. The germline V gene has CDR1 LGHNA and CDR2 YNFKEQ.

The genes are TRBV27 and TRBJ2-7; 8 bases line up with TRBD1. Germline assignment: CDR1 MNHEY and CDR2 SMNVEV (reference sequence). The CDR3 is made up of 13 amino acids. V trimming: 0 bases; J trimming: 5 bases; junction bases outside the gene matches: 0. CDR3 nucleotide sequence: TGTGCCAGCAGTTTATCGACAGGGGACGAGCAGTACTTC. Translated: CASSLSTGDEQYF.

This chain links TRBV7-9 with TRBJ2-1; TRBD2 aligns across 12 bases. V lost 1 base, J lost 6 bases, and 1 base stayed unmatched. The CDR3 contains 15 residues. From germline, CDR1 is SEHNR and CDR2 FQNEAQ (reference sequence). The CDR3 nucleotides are TGTGCCAGCAGCTTAGGGACTAGCGGGACCAATGAGCAGTTCTTC. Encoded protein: CASSLGTSGTNEQFF.

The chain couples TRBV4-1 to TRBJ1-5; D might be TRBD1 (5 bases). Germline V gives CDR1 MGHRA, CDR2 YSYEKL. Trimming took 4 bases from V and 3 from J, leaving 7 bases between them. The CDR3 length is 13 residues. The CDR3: CASSRQYNQPQHF. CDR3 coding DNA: TGCGCCAGCAGCCGACAGTACAATCAGCCCCAGCATTTT.

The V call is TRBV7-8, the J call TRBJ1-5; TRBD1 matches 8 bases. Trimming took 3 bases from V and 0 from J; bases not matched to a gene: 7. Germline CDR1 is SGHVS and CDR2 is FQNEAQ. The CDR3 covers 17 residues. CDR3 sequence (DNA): TGTGCCAGCAGCTTGAGGACAGGGTACATTAGCAATCAGCCCCAGCATTTT. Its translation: CASSLRTGYISNQPQHF.

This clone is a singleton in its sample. CDR3 bases: TGTGCCAGCAGCTTAAGGACAGCGGGGGGCTACACCTTC. This gives the protein CASSLRTAGGYTF. This chain links TRBV7-8 with TRBJ1-2; perhaps TRBD1 as D (6 bases). Germline CDR1 SGHVS, CDR2 FQNEAQ. V was trimmed by 2 bases and J by 8 bases, leaving 12 bases between them. CDR3 length: 13 amino acids.

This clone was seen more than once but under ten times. CDR3 residues: CASSLGGSSYEQYF. In DNA, the CDR3 is TGTGCCAGCAGCTTGGGTGGGAGCTCCTACGAGCAGTACTTC. The rearrangement joins TRBV5-4 to TRBJ2-7; possible D gene TRBD2, 5 bases. Trimming left V 0 bases short and J 0 bases short, with 7 bases between. The CDR3 sequence is 14 residues long. Germline V CDR1 and CDR2: SGHNT, YYREEE (reference sequence). The full variable domain, completed using reference TRBV5-4 and TRBJ2-7, is ETGVTQSPTHLIKTRGQQVTLRCSSQSGHNTVSWYQQALGQGPQFIFQYYREEENGRGNFPPRFSGLQFPNYSSELNVNALELDDSALYLCASSLGGSSYEQYFGPGTRLTVT.

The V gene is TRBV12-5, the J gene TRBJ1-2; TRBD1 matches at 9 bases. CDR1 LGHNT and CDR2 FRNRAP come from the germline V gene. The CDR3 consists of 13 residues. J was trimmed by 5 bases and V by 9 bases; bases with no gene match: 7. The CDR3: CASLRDRVYGYTF. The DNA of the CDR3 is TGTGCTAGCCTCCGGGACAGGGTATATGGCTACACCTTC.

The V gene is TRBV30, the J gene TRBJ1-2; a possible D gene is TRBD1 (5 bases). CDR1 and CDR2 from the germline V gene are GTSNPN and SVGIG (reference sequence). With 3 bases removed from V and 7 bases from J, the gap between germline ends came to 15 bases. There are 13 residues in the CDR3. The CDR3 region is CAWSWGGGSGYTF. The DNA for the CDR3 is TGTGCCTGGAGCTGGGGTGGGGGGAGTGGCTACACCTTC.

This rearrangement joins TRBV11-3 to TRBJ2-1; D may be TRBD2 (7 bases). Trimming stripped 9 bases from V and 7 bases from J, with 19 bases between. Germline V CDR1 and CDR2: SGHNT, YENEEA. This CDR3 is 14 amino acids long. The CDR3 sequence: CASAGAGGSNEQFF. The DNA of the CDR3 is TGTGCCAGTGCGGGGGCTGGGGGGTCGAATGAGCAGTTCTTC.

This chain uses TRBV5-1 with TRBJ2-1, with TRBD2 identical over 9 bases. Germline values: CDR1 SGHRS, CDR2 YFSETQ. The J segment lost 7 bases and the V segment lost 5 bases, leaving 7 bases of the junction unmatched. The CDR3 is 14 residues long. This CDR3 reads CASRSPSGKNEQFF. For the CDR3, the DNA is TGCGCCAGCAGGAGCCCTAGCGGGAAGAATGAGCAGTTCTTC.

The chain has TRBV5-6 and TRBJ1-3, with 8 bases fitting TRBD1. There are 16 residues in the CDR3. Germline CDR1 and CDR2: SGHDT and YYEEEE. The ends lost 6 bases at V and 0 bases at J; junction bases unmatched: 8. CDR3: CASTNQGANSGNTIYF. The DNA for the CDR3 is TGTGCCAGCACCAATCAGGGGGCTAACTCTGGAAACACCATATATTTT.

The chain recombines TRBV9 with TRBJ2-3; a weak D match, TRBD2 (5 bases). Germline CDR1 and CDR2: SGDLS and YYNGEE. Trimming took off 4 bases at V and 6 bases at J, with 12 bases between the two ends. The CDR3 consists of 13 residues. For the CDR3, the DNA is TGTGCCAGCAGCTCACTAGTTAGCGATACGCAGTATTTT. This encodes CASSSLVSDTQYF.

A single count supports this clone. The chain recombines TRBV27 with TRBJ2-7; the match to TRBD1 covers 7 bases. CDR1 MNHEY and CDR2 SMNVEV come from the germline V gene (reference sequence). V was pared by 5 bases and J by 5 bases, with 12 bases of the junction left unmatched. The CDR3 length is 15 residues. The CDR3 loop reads CASSPYRDRRNEQYF. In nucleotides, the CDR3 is TGTGCCAGCAGTCCTTACCGGGACAGAAGAAACGAGCAGTACTTC.

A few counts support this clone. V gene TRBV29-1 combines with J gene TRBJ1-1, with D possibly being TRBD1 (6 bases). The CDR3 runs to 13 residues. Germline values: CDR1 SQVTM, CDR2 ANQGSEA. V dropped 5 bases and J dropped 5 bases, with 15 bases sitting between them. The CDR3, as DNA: TGCAGCGTTACCCGAGGGGGGGGAACTGAAGCTTTCTTT. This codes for CSVTRGGGTEAFF.

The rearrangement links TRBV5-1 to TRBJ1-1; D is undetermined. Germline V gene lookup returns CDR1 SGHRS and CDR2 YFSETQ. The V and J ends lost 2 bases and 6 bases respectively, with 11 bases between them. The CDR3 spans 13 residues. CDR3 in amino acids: CASSLRSGSEAFF. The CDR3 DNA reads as TGCGCCAGCAGCTTACGTTCCGGGTCTGAAGCTTTCTTT.

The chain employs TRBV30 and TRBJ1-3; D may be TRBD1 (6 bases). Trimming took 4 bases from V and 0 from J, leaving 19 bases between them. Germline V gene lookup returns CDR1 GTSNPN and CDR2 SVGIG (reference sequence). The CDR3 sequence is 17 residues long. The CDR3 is CAWNPWGTGSSGNTIYF. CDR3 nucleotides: TGTGCCTGGAACCCGTGGGGAACAGGGAGCTCTGGAAACACCATATATTTT.

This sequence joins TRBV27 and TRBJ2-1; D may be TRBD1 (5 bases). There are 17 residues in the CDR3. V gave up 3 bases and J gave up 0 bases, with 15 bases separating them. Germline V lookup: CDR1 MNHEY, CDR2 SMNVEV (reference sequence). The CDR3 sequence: CASSFSIRASSYNEQFF. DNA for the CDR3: TGTGCCAGCAGTTTTTCCATCAGGGCGAGCTCCTACAATGAGCAGTTCTTC.

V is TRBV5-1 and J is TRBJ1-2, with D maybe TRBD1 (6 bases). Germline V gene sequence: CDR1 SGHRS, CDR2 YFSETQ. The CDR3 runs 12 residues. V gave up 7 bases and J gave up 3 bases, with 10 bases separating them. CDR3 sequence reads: CASSTGDYGYTF. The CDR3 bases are TGCGCCAGCTCGACAGGAGACTATGGCTACACCTTC.

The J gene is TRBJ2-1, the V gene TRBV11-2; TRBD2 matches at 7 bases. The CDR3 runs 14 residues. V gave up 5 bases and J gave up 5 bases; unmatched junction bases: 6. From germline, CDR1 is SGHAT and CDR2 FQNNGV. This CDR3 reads CASSRSGNNNEQFF. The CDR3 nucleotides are TGTGCCAGCAGCCGAAGCGGGAACAACAATGAGCAGTTCTTC.